This T cell receptor beta chain was captured by sequencing in a study of CD8 T cells in Susac syndrome. Study summary: Patients with Susac syndrome had blood drawn and were at that point therapy-naive, on corticosteroids, or on intravenous immunoglobulin alone.

Random hexamers were used to reverse transcribe about 0.5 to 1 ug of RNA. Coverage of TCR beta CDR3 amplification by immunoSEQ multiplex PCR extended to 54 Vbeta and 13 Jbeta. TCRdb re-analysed the immunoSEQ multiplex PCR reads in MiXCR, keeping a single row per CDR3 protein. Here the sample spans 85,000 to 120,000 distinct CDR3 sequences, roughly 94% being singletons. Points from the study as a whole: Roughly 5 Susac-specific public clones appeared in CD8+ TEMRA repertoires, and around 16 in total CD8+ repertoires.

Sequencing of TCR beta was performed on blood CD8+ T cells and on blood CD4+ T cells. Trimming cost V 4 bases and J 3 bases; bases outside gene matches: 4. Germline V CDR1 and CDR2: LGHNA, YSLEER. The CDR3 spans 16 residues. In regard to this clonotype: The antigen is undetermined.

Material: CD8+ T cells from PBMCs. The TCR sequence derives from a human donor with Susac syndrome. This rearrangement joins TRBV4-3 to TRBJ2-1, with TRBD2 identical over 12 bases. The CDR3 loop reads CASSPTSGGSYNEQFF. The DNA for the CDR3 is TGCGCCAGCAGCCCGACTAGCGGGGGAAGCTACAATGAGCAGTTCTTC.